This T cell receptor beta chain was sequenced for a study of beta chain features in type 1 diabetes. The germline V gene encodes CDR1 GTSNPN and CDR2 SVGIG (reference sequence). This CDR3 region has 13 residues. V lost 8 bases, J lost 9 bases, and 20 bases lay in between. The investigators reverse transcribed all of the isolated RNA, so they sequenced expressed TCRB transcripts. Assay: immunoSEQ multiplex PCR; the TCRdb copy retains only in-frame clones and omits some. The sample records approximately 470,000 clones, around 30% being singletons. The V gene is TRBV30, the J gene TRBJ2-1; weak D call: TRBD2 (5 bases). This TCR derives from a man aged 18-30 years in good health. Material for sequencing was naive CD4+ T cells from blood. The CDR3, as DNA: TGTGCCGCGGGTCTAGGTGATATTGGTGAGCAGTTCTTC. Translating gives CAAGLGDIGEQFF.